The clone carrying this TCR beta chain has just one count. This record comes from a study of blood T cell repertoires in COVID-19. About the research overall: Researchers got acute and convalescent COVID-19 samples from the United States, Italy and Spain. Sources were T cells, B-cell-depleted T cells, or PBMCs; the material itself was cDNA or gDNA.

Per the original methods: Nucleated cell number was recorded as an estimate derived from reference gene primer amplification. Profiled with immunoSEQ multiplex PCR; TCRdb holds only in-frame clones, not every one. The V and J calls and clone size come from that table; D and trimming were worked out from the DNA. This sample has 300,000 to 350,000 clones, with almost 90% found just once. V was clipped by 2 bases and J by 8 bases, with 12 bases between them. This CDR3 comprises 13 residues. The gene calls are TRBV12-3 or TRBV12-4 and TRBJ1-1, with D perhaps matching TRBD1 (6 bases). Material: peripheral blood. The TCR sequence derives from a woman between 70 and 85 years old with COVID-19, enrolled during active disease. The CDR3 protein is CASSLISTGEAFF. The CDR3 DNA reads TGTGCCAGCAGTTTAATATCTACAGGGGAAGCTTTCTTT.